This T cell receptor beta chain is drawn from a study of blood T cell repertoires in COVID-19 (dated by TCRdb to the early 2020s). Notes on the research overall: Collaborator samples came from the United States, Italy and Spain and covered acute and convalescent phases of COVID-19. Where HLA class I and class II types were available, the types were taken from metadata supplied by the sample provider, not from assay-based typing. The prospective study material was composed of cDNA or gDNA derived from T cells, B-cell-depleted T cells, or PBMCs. A freely available public database, intended as a resource for researchers studying the immune response to SARS-CoV-2, is where the repertoires were released. Nearly every sample came with metadata listing a de-identified subject ID, COVID-19 status, age in years and sex. Deeply sampled blood TCRbeta repertoires from subjects exposed to, actively infected with, or recovered from COVID-19 were included in the dataset. Samples came from the ongoing ImmuneRACE study (first 160 participants) plus 1,254 subjects from 6 global collaborators.

The paper as a whole reports these results and caveats: Clinical and demographic metadata were provided uncurated, with the amount varying by source and participant.

The immunoSEQ Assay, a bias-controlled multiplex PCR, was used to amplify TCRbeta CDR3 regions from genomic DNA. On the study's bioinformatics: The number of nucleated cells in each sample was estimated by amplification of reference gene primers within the assay. To quantify the absolute abundance of each unique TCRbeta CDR3 rearrangement, sequence reads were collapsed and filtered. Productive Simpson clonality was computed per sample as the square root of Simpson's diversity index over productive rearrangements. This is the immuneACCESS table as TCRdb keeps it, with only in-frame sequences that have V and J called. A part of the clones is gone; compared with another copy, unresolved V genes explain less than half, and the rest is unexplained. That table supplies the V and J calls and clone size; D and trimming were determined from the DNA. The sample has over 250,000 clones on record, around 88% of them singletons. In total, the top ten clones hold around 13% of the sample.

At one collaborating source in Seattle, patients were enrolled during active infection and were followed longitudinally through the course of disease. Collaborating institutions collected whole blood in K2EDTA tubes following their own protocols. For TCRbeta analysis, collaborators shipped samples in one of three forms: frozen whole blood, isolated PBMCs, or DNA extracted from either of those sample types. This clone occurred once. Its cognate antigen has yet to be identified. There are no base qualities to consult, and no much larger clone falls within one base. The sequenced sample was peripheral blood. The source is a woman between 70 and 85 years old with COVID-19, enrolled during active disease.

The CDR3 is CASSLEAGATYEQYF. The bases are TGTGCCAGCAGCTTAGAAGCGGGAGCGACCTACGAGCAGTACTTC. The chain was built from TRBV7-3 and TRBJ2-7, with 8 bases matching TRBD2. V is trimmed back by 2 bases and J by 2 bases, and the junction contains 5 bases that no gene match accounts for. The germline V gene gives CDR1 as SGHTA and CDR2 as FQGTGA. There are 15 amino acids in the CDR3, from cysteine to phenylalanine inclusive. The only DNA kept is the CDR3, 45 bases in frame from the first base.